This T cell receptor (beta chain) stems from a study of blood T cells in healthy people across ages. Germline CDR1 and CDR2: MNHEY and SVGEGT. CDR3 length equals 17 residues. Deletions cut 4 bases from V and 8 bases from J, with 27 bases between. It was with a sample-barcoded 5' primer and a J-beta primer mix that a second PCR of about 6 to 12 cycles was run. TCRdb called the 5' RACE reads again in MiXCR, with one record for every CDR3 protein. There are 850,000 or so distinct CDR3 sequences in the sample; about 28% occur only once, and around 15% lies in the top ten. Study results and caveats: The donors' CMV status was not determined, possibly confounding changes in expanded clonotypes. From one million sequenced T cells, diversity estimates were lower bounds.

The individuals who served as donors were healthy Caucasians living in Russia, aged about 6 to 90. The draw of peripheral blood yielded roughly 9.1 milliliters from each donor. This clonotype showed up many times. Antigen specificity is unknown. V gene TRBV6-2 or TRBV6-3 combines with J gene TRBJ2-7, with a weak D call TRBD2 (7 bases). This sequence was found in a woman aged 80 or older in good health. Sequencing was performed on blood. DNA for the CDR3: TGTGCCAGCAGTTTGTACTCCACCCGAGGCGGGGGCGGCAAGCAGTACTTC. Translation: CASSLYSTRGGGGKQYF.